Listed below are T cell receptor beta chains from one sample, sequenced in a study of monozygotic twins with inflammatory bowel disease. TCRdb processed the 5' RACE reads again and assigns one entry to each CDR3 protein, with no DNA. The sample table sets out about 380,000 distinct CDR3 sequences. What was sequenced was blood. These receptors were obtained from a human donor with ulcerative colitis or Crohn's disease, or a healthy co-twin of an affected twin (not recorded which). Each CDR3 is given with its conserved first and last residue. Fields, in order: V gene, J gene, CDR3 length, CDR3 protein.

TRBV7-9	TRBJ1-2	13	CASSLGQGFGYTF
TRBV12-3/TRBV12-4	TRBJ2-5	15	CASSPLGGGEETQYF
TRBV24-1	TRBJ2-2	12	CATSDLSGELFF
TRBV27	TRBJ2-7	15	CASSLSIRNLYEQYF
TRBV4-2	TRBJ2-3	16	CASSQEPGQGSDTQYF
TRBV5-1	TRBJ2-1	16	CASSLGASLSYNEQFF
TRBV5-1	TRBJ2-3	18	CASSLVPGARSSTDTQYF
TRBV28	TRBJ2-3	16	CASSVTSGGTTDTQYF
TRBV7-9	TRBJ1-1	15	CASSPTTGVSTEAFF
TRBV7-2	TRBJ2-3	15	CASSHNTGRTDTQYF
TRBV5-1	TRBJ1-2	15	CASSIGGDAFWGYTF
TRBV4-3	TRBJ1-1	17	CASSQGRQGILDTEAFF
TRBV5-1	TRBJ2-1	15	CASSQTSGSYNEQFF
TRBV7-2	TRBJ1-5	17	CASSLRQGAISNQPQHF
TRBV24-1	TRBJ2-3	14	CATSEYGLTDTQYF
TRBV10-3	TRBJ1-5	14	CAISGGGGDQPQHF